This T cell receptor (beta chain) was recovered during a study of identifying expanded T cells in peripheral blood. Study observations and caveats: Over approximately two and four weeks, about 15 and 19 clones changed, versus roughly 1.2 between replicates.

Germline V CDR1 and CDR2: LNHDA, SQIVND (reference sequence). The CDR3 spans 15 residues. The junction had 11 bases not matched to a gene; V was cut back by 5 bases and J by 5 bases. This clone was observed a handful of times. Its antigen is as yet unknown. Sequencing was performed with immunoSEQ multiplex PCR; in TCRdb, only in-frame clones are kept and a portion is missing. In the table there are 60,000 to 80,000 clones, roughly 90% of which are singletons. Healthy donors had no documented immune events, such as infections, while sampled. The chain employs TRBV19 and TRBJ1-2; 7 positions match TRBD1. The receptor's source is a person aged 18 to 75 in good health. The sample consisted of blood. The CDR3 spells CASSVQLRDRYGYTF. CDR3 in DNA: TGTGCCAGTAGTGTGCAACTCCGGGACAGATATGGCTACACCTTC.